These 24 T cell receptor beta chains came from one sample sequenced in a study of T cells after posttransplantation cyclophosphamide. Profiled with immunoSEQ multiplex PCR; TCRdb holds only in-frame clones, not every one. This record lists about 33,000 clones, none seen once only, and the top ten clones contain roughly 1.1%. Specimen: PBMCs. All receptors come from a girl aged 5-17 years in good health, CMV-negative, and a related stem cell transplant donor.

This clone was observed many times. The chain is built from TRBV6-1 and TRBJ1-2; TRBD1 is a possible D gene (6 bases). There are 13 residues in the CDR3. With 2 bases removed from V and 8 bases from J, the gap between germline ends came to 12 bases. Looked up from germline, CDR1 is MNHNS and CDR2 is SASEGT. CDR3 protein: CASSERPGVGYTF. The CDR3 nucleotides are TGTGCCAGCAGTGAAAGGCCAGGGGTAGGCTACACCTTC.

In its sample, this clone was seen a few times. The chain uses TRBV4-1 and TRBJ2-3; 7 nucleotides match TRBD1. The CDR3 contains 18 residues. V lost 6 bases to trimming and J lost 0 bases; unmatched junction nucleotides: 15. Germline CDR1 reads MGHRA; CDR2 reads YSYEKL. The CDR3 region has the DNA TGCGCCAGCAGGGACAGGAGTATCATACCTTCTAGCACAGATACGCAGTATTTT. Amino acid sequence: CASRDRSIIPSSTDTQYF.

This clone was detected a few times. The gene calls are TRBV27 and TRBJ1-4, with 7 bases aligning to TRBD1. J lost 4 bases, V lost 4 bases, and 12 bases had no gene match. The CDR3 has 17 amino acids. CDR1 is MNHEY, CDR2 SMNVEV, per germline (reference sequence). The CDR3 loop is CASSSIHPTGSNEKLFF. In nucleotides, the CDR3 is TGTGCCAGCAGTTCCATCCACCCGACAGGGAGTAATGAAAAACTGTTTTTT.

This clone was recorded many times. The J gene is TRBJ1-5, the V gene TRBV28; D may be TRBD1 (6 bases). Germline values: CDR1 MDHEN, CDR2 SYDVKM. The CDR3 extends over 15 amino acids. V dropped 6 bases and J dropped 7 bases, with 19 bases sitting between them. The CDR3 DNA follows: TGTGCCAGCAGCCAAAGGGGGGGTACGGGGCAGCCCCAGCATTTT. It is translated as CASSQRGGTGQPQHF. Full variable domain (missing parts from reference TRBV28 and TRBJ1-5): DVKVTQSSRYLVKRTGEKVFLECVQDMDHENMFWYRQDPGLGLRLIYFSYDVKMKEKGDIPEGYSVSREKKERFSLILESASTNQTSMYLCASSQRGGTGQPQHFGDGTRLSIL.

With respect to this clone: Germline is not matched at one junction end, which may reflect a read error. The V call is TRBV30, the J call TRBJ2-2; the match to TRBD1 covers 10 bases. The CDR3 has 16 residues. Germline lookup yields CDR1 GTSNPN and CDR2 SVGIG (reference sequence). CDR3 residues: CAGSPPGQGSAGELLF. The CDR3 DNA reads TGTGCCGGGAGCCCCCCGGGACAGGGGTCCGCCGGGGAGCTGCTTTTT.

This clone has ten or more counts. The chain carries TRBV19 and TRBJ1-2; 7 bases match TRBD1. J was trimmed by 6 bases and V by 6 bases; bases with no gene match: 7. The CDR3 contains 13 residues. Germline assignment: CDR1 LNHDA and CDR2 SQIVND (reference sequence). The CDR3 DNA reads as TGTGCCAGTAGCACCACAGGGGTACATGGCTACACCTTC. Protein: CASSTTGVHGYTF.

The genes are TRBV28 and TRBJ2-7; a weak D match, TRBD2 (5 bases). Trimming shortened V by 2 bases and J by 2 bases, and 13 bases separated the two germline ends. Germline V gene lookup returns CDR1 MDHEN and CDR2 SYDVKM. CDR3 length equals 15 residues. The CDR3 DNA reads as TGTGCCAGCAGTTTAGGACTCCAGAGCACCTACGAGCAGTACTTC. Its protein is CASSLGLQSTYEQYF.

This chain connects TRBV6-5 to TRBJ2-3, with D possibly being TRBD2 (6 bases). CDR3 length equals 15 residues. Germline CDR1 MNHEY, CDR2 SVGAGI. Trimming pared 7 bases from V and 1 base from J, leaving 15 bases between. CDR3 nucleotides: TGTGCCAGCACCCCGCGGGGCAGGGGCACAGATACGCAGTATTTT. This translates into CASTPRGRGTDTQYF.

This clone was picked up many times. This chain joins TRBV2 and TRBJ1-1; 11 bases map to TRBD1. V shed 7 bases, J shed 0 bases, and the junction held 7 bases outside the gene matches. This CDR3 region has 16 residues. CDR1 and CDR2 from the germline V gene are SNHLY and FYNNEI. The CDR3 DNA follows: TGTGCCAGCAAGGACTGGGACAGGGGGGTGAACACTGAAGCTTTCTTT. Amino acids: CASKDWDRGVNTEAFF.

J is TRBJ2-7 and V is TRBV15, with D unclear. V lost 0 bases and J lost 5, with 8 bases in between. The V gene's germline CDR1 is LNHNV and CDR2 YYDKDF (reference sequence). The CDR3 spans 13 residues. The DNA of the CDR3 is TGTGCCACCAGCAGAGATTATATCCACGAGCAGTACTTC. It yields the protein CATSRDYIHEQYF. Full variable domain (missing parts from reference TRBV15 and TRBJ2-7): DAMVIQNPRYQVTQFGKPVTLSCSQTLNHNVMYWYQQKSSQAPKLLFHYYDKDFNNEADTPDNFQSRRPNTSFCFLDIRSPGLGDTAMYLCATSRDYIHEQYFGPGTRLTVT.

This clone was found many times. V usage is TRBV19 and J usage is TRBJ1-1, with D possibly being TRBD1 (5 bases). The CDR3 extends over 21 amino acids. Germline CDR1 is LNHDA and CDR2 is SQIVND (reference sequence). Trimming pared 0 bases from V and 1 base from J, leaving 27 bases between. The CDR3 nucleotides read TGTGCCAGTAGTATAGATCAAAGGGGCGGGGGGTGGTCATCCCGGAACACTGAAGCTTTCTTT. Translated, it gives CASSIDQRGGGWSSRNTEAFF. Full variable domain (outside the CDR3, taken from reference TRBV19 and TRBJ1-1): DGGITQSPKYLFRKEGQNVTLSCEQNLNHDAMYWYRQDPGQGLRLIYYSQIVNDFQKGDIAEGYSVSREKKESFPLTVTSAQKNPTAFYLCASSIDQRGGGWSSRNTEAFFGQGTRLTVV.

This clone was detected a few times. The chain couples TRBV27 to TRBJ2-1, with a weak D call TRBD1 (8 bases). Trimming removed 5 bases from V and 0 bases from J, with 11 bases in between. CDR3 length: 15 amino acids. Germline V gives CDR1 MNHEY, CDR2 SMNVEV (reference sequence). The CDR3 region has the DNA TGTGCCAGCAGTAACAGGGGGGGCTCCTACAATGAGCAGTTCTTC. Translated: CASSNRGGSYNEQFF.

This clone has a count of ten or more. The rearrangement uses TRBV30 and TRBJ1-2, with TRBD1 matching over 9 bases. Unmatched junction bases numbered 4, after V lost 2 bases and J lost 0 bases. Germline V lookup: CDR1 GTSNPN, CDR2 SVGIG (reference sequence). This CDR3 contains 15 residues. CDR3 in amino acids: CAWSTGTGTNYGYTF. In DNA form, the CDR3 reads TGTGCCTGGAGTACCGGGACAGGGACTAACTATGGCTACACCTTC.

This chain links TRBV7-8 with TRBJ2-5; D gene unclear. With 2 bases removed from V and 2 bases from J, the gap between germline ends came to 15 bases. The CDR3 loop spans 16 amino acids. Per germline, CDR1 SGHVS and CDR2 FQNEAQ. CDR3 sequence reads: CASSLYSPTLQETQYF. CDR3 in DNA: TGTGCCAGCAGCTTATACAGCCCGACCCTACAAGAGACCCAGTACTTC.

This clone has at least ten counts. V gene TRBV10-2 combines with J gene TRBJ2-1; 11 nucleotides agree with TRBD2. Germline V CDR1 and CDR2: WSHSY, SAAADI. With 7 bases clipped from V and 10 bases from J, the junction kept 6 bases outside the gene matches. The CDR3 runs to 13 residues. The CDR3 here is CASMGTSGGEQFF. The CDR3 bases are TGCGCCAGCATGGGGACTAGCGGCGGGGAGCAGTTCTTC.

The chain is built from TRBV28 and TRBJ1-5, with a possible D match to TRBD1 (5 bases). Germline V gives CDR1 MDHEN, CDR2 SYDVKM. Trimming pared 3 bases from V and 0 bases from J, leaving 6 bases between. This CDR3 region has 14 residues. The CDR3 is CASSLDNSNQPQHF. The CDR3 bases are TGTGCCAGCAGTTTGGACAATAGCAATCAGCCCCAGCATTTT.

This clone was recorded many times. The V gene is TRBV20-1, the J gene TRBJ2-1; no reliable D call. The CDR3 totals 8 residues. CDR1 is DFQATT, CDR2 SNEGSKA, per germline (reference sequence). The CDR3 here is CYYNEQFF. The CDR3 nucleotides read TGCTACTACAATGAGCAGTTCTTC.

In this sample, this clone turned up a few times. This rearrangement joins TRBV5-1 to TRBJ2-5, with 9 bases identical to TRBD1. The J call is in doubt because the DNA end fits TRBJ2-7 better. CDR1 is SGHRS and CDR2 is YFSETQ in the germline V gene. This CDR3 has 15 residues. The CDR3 DNA follows: TGCGCCAGCAGCTTGGGTGGACAGGGGTTCTACGAGCAGTACTTC. This sequence encodes CASSLGGQGFYEQYF.

The chain uses TRBV2 and TRBJ2-7, with D possibly TRBD2 on 5 matching bases. The germline CDR1 and CDR2 sequences are SNHLY and FYNNEI. The CDR3 has 12 amino acids. Trimming took off 9 bases at V and 4 bases at J, with 13 bases between the two ends. This CDR3 reads CARGVSNYEQYF. CDR3 coding DNA: TGTGCCAGGGGAGTCAGCAATTACGAGCAGTACTTC. Full variable domain (rest looked up from reference TRBV2 and TRBJ2-7): EPEVTQTPSHQVTQMGQEVILRCVPISNHLYFYWYRQILGQKVEFLVSFYNNEISEKSEIFDDQFSVERPDGSNFTLKIRSTKLEDSAMYFCARGVSNYEQYFGPGTRLTVT.

This chain's CDR3 is CASSYRGGNQPQHF. CDR3 DNA sequence: TGTGCCAGCAGCTACAGGGGAGGCAATCAGCCCCAGCATTTT. The V and J genes are TRBV7-2 and TRBJ1-5, with 7 bases lining up with TRBD1. V lost 4 bases to trimming and J lost 2 bases; unmatched junction nucleotides: 2. Germline V lookup: CDR1 SGHTA, CDR2 FQGNSA. The CDR3 runs 14 residues.

This rearrangement joins TRBV18 to TRBJ2-7; maybe TRBD1 (6 bases). Germline V gene sequence: CDR1 KGHSH, CDR2 LQKENI. This CDR3 comprises 17 residues. V shed 0 bases and J shed 4 bases, with 19 bases lying between them. CDR3 sequence (DNA): TGTGCCAGCTCACCACCGTCTCATGAACAGGGTATATACGAGCAGTACTTC. Translated, it gives CASSPPSHEQGIYEQYF.

The table lists this clone with many counts. This chain links TRBV30 with TRBJ1-2, with D perhaps TRBD1 (6 bases). V was pared by 2 bases and J by 8 bases, with 15 bases between. The germline gives CDR1 GTSNPN, CDR2 SVGIG (reference sequence). The CDR3 loop spans 13 amino acids. DNA of the CDR3: TGTGCCTGGAGTCCCTCCGGACAGCTGGGCTACACCTTC. Translation gives CAWSPSGQLGYTF. The full variable domain, its missing parts supplied by reference TRBV30 and TRBJ1-2, is SQTIHQWPATLVQPVGSPLSLECTVEGTSNPNLYWYRQAAGRGLQLLFYSVGIGQISSEVPQNLSASRPQDRQFILSSKKLLLSDSGFYLCAWSPSGQLGYTFGSGTRLTVV.

This clone was counted many times. This chain uses TRBV2 with TRBJ1-1; TRBD1 is a possible D gene (5 bases). Trimming took off 4 bases at V and 7 bases at J, with 10 bases between the two ends. Germline CDR1 SNHLY, CDR2 FYNNEI. The CDR3 covers 12 residues. DNA for the CDR3: TGTGCCAGCAGTGGGAGGGACGGTGAAGCTTTCTTT. This gives the protein CASSGRDGEAFF.

V usage is TRBV18 and J usage is TRBJ2-7, with TRBD1 matching 10 bases. The germline CDR1 and CDR2 sequences are KGHSH and LQKENI. This CDR3 has 16 amino acids. Trimming removed 1 base from V and 6 bases from J; junction bases left unmatched: 9. The CDR3 nucleotides are TGTGCCAGCTCACCACGAGGGGACAGGGGACTGCCCGAGCAGTACTTC. Its translation is CASSPRGDRGLPEQYF.